This T cell receptor beta chain was captured by sequencing in a study of CD8+CD57+ T cells in acquired aplastic anemia. Study-wide background: Quantities of DNA derived from sorted CD4+ and CD8+ cells averaged 3.2 ug.

Germline V gene lookup returns CDR1 MGHDK and CDR2 SYGVNS. This CDR3 comprises 14 residues. It was genomic DNA that served as the template for profiling TCR beta VDJ and CDR3. TCRdb analysed the reads with MiXCR anew, one entry per CDR3 protein. The sample shows more than 150,000 distinct CDR3 sequences, around 47% of them seen only once. Of note for this clonotype: The junction departs from germline at one end; a sequencing error may be responsible.

CD8+CD57+ cell expansion, shown by flow cytometry, had occurred in the patients selected for sequencing. This receptor was obtained from a human donor with aplastic anemia. This chain uses TRBV25-1 with TRBJ1-2; a possible D gene is TRBD1 (5 bases). Sequenced material: sorted CD4+, CD8+, or CD8+CD57+ T cells (not recorded which) from PBMCs. Written as DNA, the CDR3 is TGCGCCAGCGATTCCGGGACCCGAAACTATAGCTACACCTTC. Its translation: CASDSGTRNYSYTF.